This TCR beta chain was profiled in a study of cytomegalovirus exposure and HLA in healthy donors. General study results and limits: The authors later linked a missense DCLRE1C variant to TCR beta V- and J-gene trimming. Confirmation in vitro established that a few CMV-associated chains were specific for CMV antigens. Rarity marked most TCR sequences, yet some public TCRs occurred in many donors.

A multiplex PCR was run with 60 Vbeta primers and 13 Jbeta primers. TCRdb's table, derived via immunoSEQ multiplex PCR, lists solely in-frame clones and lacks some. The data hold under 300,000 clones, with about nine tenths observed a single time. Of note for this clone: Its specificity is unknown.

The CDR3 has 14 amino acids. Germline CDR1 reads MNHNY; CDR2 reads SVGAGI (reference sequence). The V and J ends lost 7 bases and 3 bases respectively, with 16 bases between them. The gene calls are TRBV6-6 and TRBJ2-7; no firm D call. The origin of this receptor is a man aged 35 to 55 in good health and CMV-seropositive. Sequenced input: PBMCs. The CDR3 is CASTTLTSGYEQYF. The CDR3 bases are TGTGCCAGCACCACCCTTACATCGGGCTACGAGCAGTACTTC.